A single sample is the source of the 22 T cell receptor beta chains below, sequenced in a study of T cells in Graves' hyperthyroidism and ophthalmopathy. What was amplified from RNA transcripts were TCR beta CDR3 regions. The study used the HTBI primer set for a first-round RT-PCR of the TCR CDR3. TCRdb itself ran the multiplex PCR reads through MiXCR, one entry per CDR3 protein. This table holds about 420,000 distinct CDR3 sequences, approximately 14% found once. Sequencing was carried out using blood. These TCRs come from a woman aged 18 to 35 with Graves' hyperthyroidism.

This clonotype has just a few counts. The chain couples TRBV2 to TRBJ1-1; weak D call: TRBD1 (5 bases). Germline V gene data show CDR1 as SNHLY and CDR2 as FYNNEI. The CDR3 spans 15 residues. V was pared by 6 bases and J by 1 base, with 15 bases between. For the CDR3, the DNA is TGTGCCAGCAGGGGAGTGGGGACCCGGAACACTGAAGCTTTCTTT. This sequence encodes CASRGVGTRNTEAFF.

The V call is TRBV5-1, the J call TRBJ2-3; possibly TRBD2 for D (6 bases). The V end lost 0 bases, the J end lost 1 base, and 9 bases lay between the germline ends. CDR1 and CDR2 (germline): SGHRS, YFSETQ. The CDR3 is 15 amino acids. CDR3 protein: CASSLGPSGTDTQYF. The CDR3 coding sequence is TGCGCCAGCAGCTTGGGTCCTAGCGGCACAGATACGCAGTATTTT.

There are many counts of this clonotype. The chain combines TRBV18 with TRBJ2-1; 9 nucleotides match TRBD2. The CDR3 runs 16 residues. From germline, CDR1 is KGHSH and CDR2 LQKENI. J gave up 9 bases and V 2 bases, and 11 bases lay outside the gene matches. CDR3 sequence: CASSPVPAGGWREQFF. In nucleotides, the CDR3 is TGTGCCAGCTCACCAGTCCCAGCGGGAGGCTGGCGTGAGCAGTTCTTC.

This clonotype has a count of ten or more. This chain connects TRBV4-3 to TRBJ2-2, with 10 bases aligning to TRBD1. This CDR3 comprises 16 residues. V was clipped by 4 bases and J by 7 bases; unmatched bases: 9. Germline CDR1 reads LGHNA; CDR2 reads YSLEER. The CDR3 reads CASSPNDRGLGGELFF. The CDR3 DNA is TGCGCCAGCAGCCCAAATGACAGGGGGCTGGGCGGGGAGCTGTTTTTT.

The V and J genes are TRBV15 and TRBJ2-1; possible D gene TRBD2, 6 bases. V was cut by 3 bases and J by 6 bases, with 21 bases left in between. CDR3 length: 17 amino acids. Germline CDR1 LNHNV, CDR2 YYDKDF (reference sequence). CDR3 sequence (DNA): TGTGCCACCAGCAGGTCGCCCACCGGAGGGCACGGCAATGAGCAGTTCTTC. Translating it yields CATSRSPTGGHGNEQFF.

This clonotype was seen repeatedly, ten times or more. The chain combines TRBV18 with TRBJ1-1; 10 positions match TRBD1. Trimming cost V 6 bases and J 6 bases; bases outside gene matches: 10. CDR3 length: 15 amino acids. CDR1 and CDR2 (germline): KGHSH, LQKENI. CDR3 sequence reads: CASSDYRDRGAEAFF. Written as DNA, the CDR3 is TGTGCCAGCTCCGATTACCGGGACAGGGGTGCTGAAGCTTTCTTT.

The gene calls are TRBV20-1 and TRBJ1-5, with unresolved D. The CDR3 consists of 14 residues. V was shortened by 0 bases and J by 1 base, with 7 bases between the two germline ends. Germline V CDR1 and CDR2: DFQATT, SNEGSKA (reference sequence). CDR3 protein: CSARDRRSNQPQHF. The DNA for the CDR3 is TGCAGTGCTAGAGATCGTCGGAGCAATCAGCCCCAGCATTTT.

This clonotype occurred many times. V and J are TRBV7-2 and TRBJ2-5; tentatively, D is TRBD2 (5 bases). Germline CDR1 is SGHTA and CDR2 is FQGNSA. V dropped 5 bases and J dropped 0 bases, with 7 bases sitting between them. This CDR3 has 13 amino acids. This CDR3 reads CASSSGNQETQYF. CDR3 sequence (DNA): TGTGCCAGCAGCAGCGGAAACCAAGAGACCCAGTACTTC.

To note about this clonotype: A single base separates this from a much larger clone, so it may be a read error. The CDR3 spells CASSSSATQGYEQYF. The CDR3 DNA is TGTGCCAGCAGCTCGAGTGCTACACAGGGTTACGAGCAGTACTTC. This rearrangement joins TRBV11-2 to TRBJ2-7, with D perhaps matching TRBD1 (6 bases). This CDR3 has 15 amino acids. Trimming took off 4 bases at V and 4 bases at J, with 17 bases between the two ends. Germline V lookup: CDR1 SGHAT, CDR2 FQNNGV. The variable domain in full, with the rest retrieved from reference TRBV11-2 and TRBJ2-7, is EAGVAQSPRYKIIEKRQSVAFWCNPISGHATLYWYQQILGQGPKLLIQFQNNGVVDDSQLPKDRFSAERLKGVDSTLKIQPAKLEDSAVYLCASSSSATQGYEQYFGPGTRLTVT.

In its sample, this clonotype was seen a few times. The V gene is TRBV29-1, the J gene TRBJ1-2; D is ambiguous. This CDR3 region has 11 residues. Germline V gene data show CDR1 as SQVTM and CDR2 as ANQGSEA. V lost 0 bases, J lost 7 bases, and 6 bases lay in between. The CDR3: CSVEDLGGYTF. The CDR3 region has the DNA TGCAGCGTTGAAGATCTGGGTGGCTACACCTTC.

This rearrangement joins TRBV6-1 to TRBJ1-2; 12 positions agree with TRBD1. The CDR3 sequence is 17 residues long. V dropped 6 bases and J dropped 8; count of bases not matched to a gene: 16. The germline V gene has CDR1 MNHNS and CDR2 SASEGT. Here the CDR3 reads CASSLTGTGGDPRGYTF. The CDR3 region has the DNA TGTGCCAGCAGCCTAACCGGGACAGGGGGCGACCCTAGGGGCTACACCTTC.

Here the CDR3 DNA reads TGTGCCTGGAGTGGATCCCGGGCCGGCTACTATGGCTACACCTTC. It translates to CAWSGSRAGYYGYTF. The rearrangement joins TRBV30 to TRBJ1-2; D unresolved. The CDR3 extends over 15 amino acids. Looked up from germline, CDR1 is GTSNPN and CDR2 is SVGIG (reference sequence). V gave up 1 base and J gave up 3 bases, with 15 bases separating them.

This chain uses TRBV7-3 with TRBJ1-6; D remains ambiguous. CDR3 length: 14 amino acids. Germline-derived CDR1 and CDR2 are SGHTA and FQGTGA. V was clipped by 9 bases and J by 0 bases, with 9 bases between them. The CDR3 sequence is CASSYSSYNSPLHF. CDR3 coding DNA: TGTGCCAGTTCCTACAGCTCCTATAATTCACCCCTCCACTTT.

There are many counts of this clonotype. This chain joins TRBV2 and TRBJ2-7, with TRBD2 as a possible D gene (6 bases). V was trimmed by 2 bases and J by 5 bases, leaving 16 bases between them. Germline CDR1 SNHLY, CDR2 FYNNEI. This CDR3 spans 15 amino acids. DNA of the CDR3: TGTGCCAGCAGTGAAAGCTTCCGGGGGTCCAACGAGCAGTACTTC. Translation gives CASSESFRGSNEQYF.

Concerning this clonotype: This may be a read error, as it is one base from a much larger clone. The genes are TRBV5-1 and TRBJ2-1; TRBD2 might be the D (7 bases). TRBJ2-7 matches the DNA end more closely, so the J call is doubtful. Germline-derived CDR1 and CDR2 are SGHRS and YFSETQ. The CDR3 spans 16 residues. The CDR3 protein is CASSLRAGASYNEQYF. The DNA of the CDR3 is TGCGCCAGCAGCTTGAGGGCGGGGGCCTCCTACAATGAGCAGTACTTC.

The rearrangement joins TRBV28 to TRBJ2-1; the D gene is possibly TRBD2 (6 bases). In germline, CDR1 is MDHEN, CDR2 SYDVKM. The CDR3 contains 17 residues. V was trimmed by 3 bases and J by 0 bases, leaving 15 bases between them. CDR3 protein: CASSFFGGLSSYNEQFF. Written as DNA, the CDR3 is TGTGCCAGCAGTTTCTTTGGGGGACTTAGCTCCTACAATGAGCAGTTCTTC. Based on the CDR3 plus reference TRBV28 and TRBJ2-1, the full variable domain is DVKVTQSSRYLVKRTGEKVFLECVQDMDHENMFWYRQDPGLGLRLIYFSYDVKMKEKGDIPEGYSVSREKKERFSLILESASTNQTSMYLCASSFFGGLSSYNEQFFGPGTRLTVL.

This clonotype has at least ten counts. The chain uses TRBV11-1 and TRBJ1-5; TRBD1 matches 9 bases. The length of the CDR3 is 15 residues. After removal of 2 bases from V and 6 bases from J, the junction contained 5 bases not matched to a gene. Germline V gene data show CDR1 as SGHAT and CDR2 as FQDESV (reference sequence). This chain's CDR3 is CASSLTGGLGQPQHF. DNA of the CDR3: TGTGCCAGCAGCTTAACAGGGGGCCTCGGTCAGCCCCAGCATTTT.

Ten or more counts support this clonotype. This sequence joins TRBV28 and TRBJ1-4, with TRBD1 as a possible D gene (5 bases). The germline gives CDR1 MDHEN, CDR2 SYDVKM. V gave up 8 bases and J gave up 7 bases, with 23 bases separating them. The CDR3 loop spans 16 amino acids. The CDR3 reads CASGYKGTGDGEKLFF. DNA for the CDR3: TGTGCCAGCGGATACAAGGGAACAGGTGACGGTGAAAAACTGTTTTTT.

This clonotype showed up many times. The V call is TRBV5-1, the J call TRBJ2-1; a possible D gene is TRBD2 (5 bases). V lost 3 bases to trimming and J lost 9 bases, with 19 bases between them. CDR1 SGHRS and CDR2 YFSETQ come from the germline V gene. The CDR3 length is 15 residues. The CDR3 coding sequence is TGCGCCAGCAGCTACGACTACGGAGAGGCTGGTGAGCAGTTCTTC. This encodes CASSYDYGEAGEQFF.

This chain joins TRBV25-1 and TRBJ2-1; 10 bases agree with TRBD2. Trimming cost V 4 bases and J 9 bases; bases outside gene matches: 9. The germline V gene encodes CDR1 MGHDK and CDR2 SYGVNS. This CDR3 contains 15 residues. CDR3 sequence: CASSGWSGRGGEQFF. The CDR3 region has the DNA TGTGCCAGCAGTGGATGGAGCGGGAGGGGTGGTGAGCAGTTCTTC. The entire variable domain, with the rest obtained from reference TRBV25-1 and TRBJ2-1, is as follows: EADIYQTPRYLVIGTGKKITLECSQTMGHDKMYWYQQDPGMELHLIHYSYGVNSTEKGDLSSESTVSRIRTEHFPLTLESARPSHTSQYLCASSGWSGRGGEQFFGPGTRLTVL.

This clonotype was seen repeatedly, ten times or more. The chain joins TRBV11-2 to TRBJ2-5, with a tentative D call TRBD2 (6 bases). The V end lost 5 bases, the J end lost 5 bases, and 21 bases lay between the germline ends. The length of the CDR3 is 16 residues. Looked up from germline, CDR1 is SGHAT and CDR2 is FQNNGV. The CDR3 DNA sequence: TGTGCCAGCAGCCGCGGCCAAGGAGGGGTGGAGGAGACCCAGTACTTC. This translates into CASSRGQGGVEETQYF.

The rearrangement uses TRBV2 and TRBJ2-1; the D gene is possibly TRBD2 (6 bases). CDR3 size: 15 residues. CDR1 and CDR2 (germline): SNHLY, FYNNEI. Trimming took off 4 bases at V and 7 bases at J, with 17 bases between the two ends. CDR3 nucleotides: TGTGCCAGCAGTGGCTTCGGCGGGGTCGGGAATGAGCAGTTCTTC. This sequence encodes CASSGFGGVGNEQFF.